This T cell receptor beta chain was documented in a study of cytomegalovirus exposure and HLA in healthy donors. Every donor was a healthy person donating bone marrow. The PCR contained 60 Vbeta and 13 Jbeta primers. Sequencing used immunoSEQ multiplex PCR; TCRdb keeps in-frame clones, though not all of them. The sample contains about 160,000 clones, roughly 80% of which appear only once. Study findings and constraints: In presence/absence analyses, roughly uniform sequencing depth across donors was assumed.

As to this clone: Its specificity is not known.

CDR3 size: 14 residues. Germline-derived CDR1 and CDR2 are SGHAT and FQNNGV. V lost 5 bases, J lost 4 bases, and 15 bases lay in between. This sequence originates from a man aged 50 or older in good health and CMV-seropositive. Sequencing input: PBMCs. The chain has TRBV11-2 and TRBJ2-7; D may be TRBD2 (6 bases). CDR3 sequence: CASSRPTGVYEQYF. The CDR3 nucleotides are TGTGCCAGCAGCCGTCCAACGGGGGTTTACGAGCAGTACTTC.